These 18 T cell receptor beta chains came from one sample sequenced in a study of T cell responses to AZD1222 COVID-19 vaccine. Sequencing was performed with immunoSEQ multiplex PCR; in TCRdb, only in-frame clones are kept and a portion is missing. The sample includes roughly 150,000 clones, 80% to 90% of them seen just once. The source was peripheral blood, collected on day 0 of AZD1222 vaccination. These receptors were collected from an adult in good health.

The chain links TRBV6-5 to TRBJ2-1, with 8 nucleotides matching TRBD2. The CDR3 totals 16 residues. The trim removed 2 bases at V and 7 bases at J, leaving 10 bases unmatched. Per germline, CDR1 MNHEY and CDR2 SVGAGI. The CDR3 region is CASSYTTRGGGNEQFF. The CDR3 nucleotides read TGTGCCAGCAGTTACACGACGAGGGGCGGGGGGAATGAGCAGTTCTTC.

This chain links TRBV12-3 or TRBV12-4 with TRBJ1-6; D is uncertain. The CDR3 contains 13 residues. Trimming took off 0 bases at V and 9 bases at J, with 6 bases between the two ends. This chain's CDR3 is CASSLALGSPLHF. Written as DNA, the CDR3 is TGTGCCAGCAGTTTAGCCCTGGGTTCACCCCTCCACTTT.

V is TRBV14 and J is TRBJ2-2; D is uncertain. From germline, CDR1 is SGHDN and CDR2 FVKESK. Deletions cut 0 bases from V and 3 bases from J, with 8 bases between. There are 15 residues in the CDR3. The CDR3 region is CASSQELGYTGELFF. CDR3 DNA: TGTGCCAGCAGCCAAGAGCTTGGTTACACCGGGGAGCTGTTTTTT.

The CDR3: CAWSVPGSPFGYTF. The CDR3, as DNA: TGTGCCTGGAGTGTACCTGGGAGCCCCTTTGGCTACACCTTC. The chain combines TRBV30 with TRBJ1-2; D uncertain. CDR1 and CDR2 (germline): GTSNPN, SVGIG (reference sequence). This CDR3 comprises 14 residues. V lost 0 bases, J lost 7 bases, and 15 bases lay in between. The complete variable domain, with remaining parts taken from reference TRBV30 and TRBJ1-2, reads SQTIHQWPATLVQPVGSPLSLECTVEGTSNPNLYWYRQAAGRGLQLLFYSVGIGQISSEVPQNLSASRPQDRQFILSSKKLLLSDSGFYLCAWSVPGSPFGYTFGSGTRLTVV.

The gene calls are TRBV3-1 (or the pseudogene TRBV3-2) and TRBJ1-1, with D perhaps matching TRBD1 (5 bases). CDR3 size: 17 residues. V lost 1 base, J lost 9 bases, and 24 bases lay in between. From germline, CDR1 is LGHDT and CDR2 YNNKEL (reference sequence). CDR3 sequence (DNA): TGTGCCAGCAGCCAAGGGGGGACCAGGCGGCTTACACAGAAAGCTTTCTTT. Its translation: CASSQGGTRRLTQKAFF.

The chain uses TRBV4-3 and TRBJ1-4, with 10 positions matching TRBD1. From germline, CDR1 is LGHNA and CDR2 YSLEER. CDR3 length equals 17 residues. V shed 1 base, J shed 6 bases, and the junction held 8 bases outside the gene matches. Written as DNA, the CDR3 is TGCGCCAGCAGCCAAGTGCTCACCGGGACAGGGGATGAAAAACTGTTTTTT. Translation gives CASSQVLTGTGDEKLFF.

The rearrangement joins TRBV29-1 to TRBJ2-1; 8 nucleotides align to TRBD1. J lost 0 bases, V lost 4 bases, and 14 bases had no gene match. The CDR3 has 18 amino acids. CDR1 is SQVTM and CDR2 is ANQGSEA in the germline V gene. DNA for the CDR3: TGCAGCGTTGTAAGGGGACAGGCTTTAAAGAGCTCCTACAATGAGCAGTTCTTC. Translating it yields CSVVRGQALKSSYNEQFF.

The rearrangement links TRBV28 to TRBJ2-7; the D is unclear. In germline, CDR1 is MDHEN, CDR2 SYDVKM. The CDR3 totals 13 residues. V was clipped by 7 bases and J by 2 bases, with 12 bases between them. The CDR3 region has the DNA TGTGCCAGCACCCACACAAGGACCTACGAGCAGTACTTC. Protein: CASTHTRTYEQYF.

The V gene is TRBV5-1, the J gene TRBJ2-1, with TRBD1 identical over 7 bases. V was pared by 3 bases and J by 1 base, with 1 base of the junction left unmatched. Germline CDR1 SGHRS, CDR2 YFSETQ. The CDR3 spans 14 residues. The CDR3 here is CASSWGQSYNEQFF. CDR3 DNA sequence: TGCGCCAGCAGCTGGGGACAGTCCTACAATGAGCAGTTCTTC. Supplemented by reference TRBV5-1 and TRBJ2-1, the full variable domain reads KAGVTQTPRYLIKTRGQQVTLSCSPISGHRSVSWYQQTPGQGLQFLFEYFSETQRNKGNFPGRFSGRQFSNSRSEMNVSTLELGDSALYLCASSWGQSYNEQFFGPGTRLTVL.

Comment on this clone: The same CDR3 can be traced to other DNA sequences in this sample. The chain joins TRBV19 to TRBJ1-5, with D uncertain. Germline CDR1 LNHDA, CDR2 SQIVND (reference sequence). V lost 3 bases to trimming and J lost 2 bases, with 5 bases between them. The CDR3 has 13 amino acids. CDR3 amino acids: CASSMLGNQPQHF. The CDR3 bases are TGTGCCAGTAGTATGCTGGGCAATCAGCCCCAGCATTTT.

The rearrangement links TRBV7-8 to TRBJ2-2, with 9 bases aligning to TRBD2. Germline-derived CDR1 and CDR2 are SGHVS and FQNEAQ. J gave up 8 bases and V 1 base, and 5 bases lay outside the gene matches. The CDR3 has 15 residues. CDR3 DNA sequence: TGTGCCAGCAGCTTAGTGGCTAGCGGGGCTGGGGAGCTGTTTTTT. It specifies CASSLVASGAGELFF.

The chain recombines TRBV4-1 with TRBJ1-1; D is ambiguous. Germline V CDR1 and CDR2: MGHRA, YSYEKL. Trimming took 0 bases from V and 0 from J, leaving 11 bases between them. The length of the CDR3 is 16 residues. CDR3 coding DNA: TGCGCCAGCAGCCAAGAGATGCCATACTTGAACACTGAAGCTTTCTTT. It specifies CASSQEMPYLNTEAFF.

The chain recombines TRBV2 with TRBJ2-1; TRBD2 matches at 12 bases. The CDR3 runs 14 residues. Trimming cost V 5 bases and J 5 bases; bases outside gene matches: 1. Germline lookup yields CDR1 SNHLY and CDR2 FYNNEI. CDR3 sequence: CASSSSGGDNEQFF. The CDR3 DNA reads TGTGCCAGCAGTTCTAGCGGGGGGGACAATGAGCAGTTCTTC.

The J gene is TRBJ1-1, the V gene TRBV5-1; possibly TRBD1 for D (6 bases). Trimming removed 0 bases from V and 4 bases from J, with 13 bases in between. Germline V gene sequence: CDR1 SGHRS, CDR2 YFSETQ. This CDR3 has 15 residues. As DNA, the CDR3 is TGCGCCAGCAGCTTGGGGGGTACAGGGAGCACTGAAGCTTTCTTT. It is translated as CASSLGGTGSTEAFF.

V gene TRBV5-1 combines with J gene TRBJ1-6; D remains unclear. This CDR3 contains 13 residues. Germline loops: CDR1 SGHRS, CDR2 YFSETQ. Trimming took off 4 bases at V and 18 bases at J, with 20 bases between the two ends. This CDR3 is CASSPETSKDHHF. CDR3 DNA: TGCGCCAGCAGCCCCGAGACGTCTAAGGACCACCACTTT.

CDR3 nucleotides: TGCGCCAGCAGGGGCTCCTTGAACACCGGGGAGCTGTTTTTT. This codes for CASRGSLNTGELFF. The V call is TRBV10-2, the J call TRBJ2-2; D is ambiguous. The germline V and J ends were trimmed by 6 bases and 1 base, with 9 bases remaining between them. Per germline, CDR1 WSHSY and CDR2 SAAADI. There are 14 residues in the CDR3.

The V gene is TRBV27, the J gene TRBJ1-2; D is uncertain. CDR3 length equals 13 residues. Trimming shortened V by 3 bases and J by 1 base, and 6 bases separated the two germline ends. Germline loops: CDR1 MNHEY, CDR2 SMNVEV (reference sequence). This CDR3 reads CASSFGFNYGYTF. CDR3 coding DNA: TGTGCCAGCAGTTTTGGGTTTAACTATGGCTACACCTTC.

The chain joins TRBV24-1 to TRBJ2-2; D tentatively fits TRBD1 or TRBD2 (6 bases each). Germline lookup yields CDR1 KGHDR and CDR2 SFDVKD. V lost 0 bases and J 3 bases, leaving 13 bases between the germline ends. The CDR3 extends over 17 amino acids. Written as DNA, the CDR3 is TGTGCCACCAGTGATTTGAATTTCGGGGGCCACACCGGGGAGCTGTTTTTT. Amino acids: CATSDLNFGGHTGELFF.